The rows below give T cell receptor beta chains drawn from one sample of a study of blood T cell repertoires in COVID-19. Here immunoSEQ multiplex PCR was the method, and the copy in TCRdb shows in-frame clones only, minus some. The sample includes 150,000 to 200,000 clones, 80% to 90% of them seen just once. The sample comprised PBMCs or T cells enriched from blood (not recorded which). The receptors here all came from a man in his forties or fifties who had recovered from COVID-19. The CDR3 runs from the conserved cysteine through the conserved F or W. D genes are given only for firm matches. Size values are once, few and many counts, or a class for expanded clones, and some rows have none.

.	TRBV12-3/TRBV12-4	.	TRBJ2-7	CASSSDGTYEQYF
TRBD1	TRBV9	.	TRBJ1-2	CASSDPGQGTYGYTF
.	TRBV11-2	few	TRBJ1-2	CASTSSGRYGYTF
TRBD1	TRBV10-3	.	TRBJ2-7	CAIRGIAGQGSNEQYF
TRBD1	TRBV4-1	.	TRBJ2-7	CASAIGGQGDYEQYF
TRBD1	TRBV6-4	.	TRBJ1-6	CASSEDRGPNSPLHF
TRBD2	TRBV6-1	.	TRBJ2-5	CASSALAGNLQETQYF
.	TRBV30	.	TRBJ1-2	CAWSVAGFNYGYTF
.	TRBV19	few	TRBJ1-2	CASTRWYRDKGSYGYTF
.	TRBV7-9	.	TRBJ1-4	CASSLKGQYNEKLFF
TRBD2	TRBV29-1	.	TRBJ2-5	CSALSGEETQYF
TRBD1	TRBV14	.	TRBJ1-5	CASSLPAPTGFNQPQHF
TRBD1	TRBV11-2	.	TRBJ1-4	CASSYRQGWVATNEKLFF
TRBD1	TRBV7-2	few	TRBJ1-3	CASSMGQPASGNTIYF
.	TRBV7-2	.	TRBJ1-2	CASSLVEVYGYTF
.	TRBV6-5	.	TRBJ1-1	CASRQIGTKGAFF
.	TRBV6-5	once	TRBJ1-1	CASSYSRGMVNTEAFF
TRBD1	TRBV27	.	TRBJ1-1	CASSPGGRGTEAFF
.	TRBV5-5	.	TRBJ1-2	CASSLALTVNYGYTF
TRBD1	TRBV7-9	.	TRBJ2-7	CASSDDRGIYEQYF
TRBD2	TRBV10-1	.	TRBJ2-3	CASSAGGPTDTQYF
.	TRBV5-1	once	TRBJ2-5	CASSLRTDQETQYF
.	TRBV7-6	.	TRBJ2-5	CASSPREVLQETQYF
.	TRBV2	.	TRBJ1-5	CASSNRARGNQPQHF
.	TRBV30	.	TRBJ2-5	CAWSVNQETQYF
TRBD2	TRBV7-2	.	TRBJ2-7	CASSSSGGAYEQYF
.	TRBV10-1	.	TRBJ2-7	CASGRQGPPHEQYF
.	TRBV3-1/TRBV3-2	.	TRBJ1-1	CASSQRGGNTEAFF
TRBD1	TRBV18	.	TRBJ1-6	CASSRQGARSPLHF
TRBD1	TRBV3-1/TRBV3-2	.	TRBJ2-5	CASSQGDRVRETQYF
TRBD1	TRBV27	.	TRBJ2-7	CASSLGTGIYEQYF
TRBD1	TRBV3-1/TRBV3-2	.	TRBJ2-5	CASSSDRGWIRETQYF
.	TRBV24-1	.	TRBJ2-5	CATSDLPGFGEETQYF
.	TRBV12-5	.	TRBJ1-1	CGTRAGNTEAFF
TRBD1	TRBV5-1	.	TRBJ2-5	CASSNRDRDSSGTQYF
TRBD1	TRBV6-5	.	TRBJ1-6	CASTVTGWNSPLHF
.	TRBV10-3	.	TRBJ2-2	CAISGQGSQTGELFF
TRBD1	TRBV7-6	.	TRBJ1-1	CASSLGTGVGTEAFF
TRBD1	TRBV19	.	TRBJ2-7	CASSISRGLGEQYF
.	TRBV11-2	.	TRBJ1-2	CASSILTSGTPYNNYGYTF
.	TRBV10-3	.	TRBJ2-2	CAISDRLSNTGELFF
.	TRBV7-2	.	TRBJ1-2	CASSSRVGGRSYGYTF
.	TRBV6-5	.	TRBJ1-6	CASSYSGQGHSPLHF
.	TRBV2	.	TRBJ2-6	CATGSGAGANVLTF
.	TRBV7-9	.	TRBJ2-3	CASSLVRGTDTQYF
.	TRBV5-1	.	TRBJ1-3	CASSATGSSGNTIYF
.	TRBV5-1	.	TRBJ2-1	CASSSGDTYNEQFF
.	TRBV7-8	few	TRBJ1-6	CASSYSSYNSPLHF
TRBD1	TRBV5-1	.	TRBJ1-6	CASSSPGQGVSPLHF
.	TRBV6-1	.	TRBJ2-2	CASSASVPGNTGELFF